Each of the 22 T cell receptor beta chains below was sequenced from the same sample in a study of blood T cell repertoires in COVID-19. The table came from immunoSEQ multiplex PCR; TCRdb's copy has only in-frame clones and leaves some out. Found here are under 500,000 clones, approximately 90% of them singletons; the top ten hold 4.3%. Material: peripheral blood. The origin of the receptors is a woman in her twenties or thirties with acute or convalescent COVID-19.

V usage is TRBV18 and J usage is TRBJ2-1; 9 positions agree with TRBD2. The CDR3 is 19 residues long. Germline CDR1 and CDR2: KGHSH and LQKENI. The V segment lost 4 bases and the J segment 0 bases; nucleotides outside the gene matches: 13. The CDR3 spells CASSLMTSGLTSSYNEQFF. In DNA form, the CDR3 reads TGTGCCAGCTCACTGATGACTAGCGGCTTGACGAGCTCCTACAATGAGCAGTTCTTC.

The genes are TRBV7-6 and TRBJ2-5, with 9 bases matching TRBD2. CDR1 SGHVS and CDR2 FNYEAQ come from the germline V gene. The V gene end was trimmed by 6 bases and the J gene end by 5 bases; junction bases not matched to a gene: 7. The CDR3 has 14 residues. The CDR3 loop is CASRGGGVGETQYF. The CDR3 bases are TGTGCCAGCAGAGGCGGGGGGGTCGGGGAGACCCAGTACTTC. Supplemented by reference TRBV7-6 and TRBJ2-5, the full variable domain reads GAGVSQSPRYKVTKRGQDVALRCDPISGHVSLYWYRQALGQGPEFLTYFNYEAQQDKSGLPNDRFSAERPEGSISTLTIQRTEQRDSAMYRCASRGGGVGETQYFGPGTRLLVL.

The CDR3 DNA reads TGTGCCAGCAGCGCCGCCGGGACTTCAACCTACAATGAGCAGTTCTTC. Residues: CASSAAGTSTYNEQFF. The chain links TRBV9 to TRBJ2-1; a weak D match, TRBD2 (6 bases). Trimming removed 3 bases from V and 2 bases from J, with 15 bases in between. CDR1 SGDLS and CDR2 YYNGEE come from the germline V gene. This CDR3 comprises 16 residues.

The rearrangement uses TRBV11-2 and TRBJ2-7, with D maybe TRBD2 (7 bases). Trimming pared 10 bases from V and 5 bases from J, leaving 30 bases between. Looked up from germline, CDR1 is SGHAT and CDR2 is FQNNGV. CDR3 length equals 17 residues. The CDR3 DNA reads TGTGCCACAAGGGGGGGTCAGAGACAGGCTAACCAAAACGAGCAGTACTTC. This translates into CATRGGQRQANQNEQYF.

V and J are TRBV6-6 and TRBJ1-2; D is ambiguous. This CDR3 comprises 14 residues. V was shortened by 4 bases and J by 0 bases, with 9 bases between the two germline ends. Germline assignment: CDR1 MNHNY and CDR2 SVGAGI (reference sequence). The CDR3 protein is CASSFASTNYGYTF. The CDR3 DNA follows: TGTGCCAGCAGTTTTGCCAGTACTAACTATGGCTACACCTTC.

The chain uses TRBV19 and TRBJ1-6; D gene uncertain. Germline CDR1 and CDR2: LNHDA and SQIVND (reference sequence). The CDR3 extends over 17 amino acids. Trimming stripped 6 bases from V and 10 bases from J, with 25 bases between. The CDR3 loop is CASRGLRVGFLRSPLHF. CDR3 in DNA: TGTGCCAGTAGAGGACTTCGCGTGGGCTTTTTAAGGTCACCCCTCCACTTT.

The genes are TRBV6-5 and TRBJ1-3, with TRBD1 matching over 7 bases. Looked up from germline, CDR1 is MNHEY and CDR2 is SVGAGI. The CDR3 sequence is 14 residues long. Losses at the gene ends were 2 bases for V and 4 bases for J; bases not matched to a gene: 2. The CDR3 protein is CASSYGTAGNTIYF. The CDR3 bases are TGTGCCAGCAGTTACGGGACAGCGGGAAACACCATATATTTT.

This chain joins TRBV6-5 and TRBJ2-5; D is perhaps TRBD1 (6 bases). V gave up 4 bases and J gave up 2 bases, with 11 bases separating them. The CDR3 length is 14 residues. Germline V gene sequence: CDR1 MNHEY, CDR2 SVGAGI. The DNA of the CDR3 is TGTGCCAGCAGTTCGACAGGACCTCAAGAGACCCAGTACTTC. The encoded protein is CASSSTGPQETQYF.

This chain connects TRBV6-5 to TRBJ2-7; the D gene is possibly TRBD2 (6 bases). Germline V CDR1 and CDR2: MNHEY, SVGAGI. The CDR3 totals 12 residues. V lost 7 bases and J 3 bases, leaving 10 bases between the germline ends. CDR3 nucleotides: TGTGCCAGCACGGCGGGATACTACGAGCAGTACTTC. Translating gives CASTAGYYEQYF.

In this sample, this clone turned up many times. The V call is TRBV15, the J call TRBJ1-5; D unclear. This CDR3 region has 14 residues. Trimming removed 5 bases from V and 4 bases from J, with 12 bases in between. Per the germline V gene, CDR1 is LNHNV and CDR2 is YYDKDF (reference sequence). The CDR3 coding sequence is TGTGCCACCAGCCCCCGGGGAAATAATCAGCCCCAGCATTTT. Its translation is CATSPRGNNQPQHF.

V usage is TRBV5-6 and J usage is TRBJ1-1, with a weak D call TRBD1 (6 bases). Germline V gene data show CDR1 as SGHDT and CDR2 as YYEEEE. The CDR3 has 16 amino acids. Trimming stripped 4 bases from V and 1 base from J, with 17 bases between. CDR3 nucleotide sequence: TGTGCCAGCAGCCGGGGGGGGGCCCCTCGGAACACTGAAGCTTTCTTT. It encodes CASSRGGAPRNTEAFF.

The gene calls are TRBV3-1 (or the pseudogene TRBV3-2) and TRBJ1-5, with a possible D match to TRBD1 (5 bases). Germline-derived CDR1 and CDR2 are LGHDT and YNNKEL (reference sequence). CDR3 length: 17 residues. V lost 3 bases to trimming and J lost 1 base, with 16 bases between them. The CDR3 DNA reads as TGTGCCAGCAGCCAGGATGGACACACTTTAAGCAATCAGCCCCAGCATTTT. Translating it yields CASSQDGHTLSNQPQHF.

The chain has TRBV3-1 (or the pseudogene TRBV3-2) and TRBJ2-2; D is unclear. The germline gives CDR1 LGHDT, CDR2 YNNKEL (reference sequence). V was shortened by 2 bases and J by 4 bases, with 11 bases between the two germline ends. CDR3 size: 15 residues. This CDR3 is CASSQNTLSTGELFF. The CDR3 DNA follows: TGTGCCAGCAGCCAAAATACCCTGAGCACCGGGGAGCTGTTTTTT.

The rearrangement links TRBV6-6 to TRBJ2-7; D perhaps matches TRBD2 (5 bases). With 6 bases removed from V and 3 bases from J, the gap between germline ends came to 12 bases. Germline CDR1 reads MNHNY; CDR2 reads SVGAGI (reference sequence). This CDR3 spans 13 amino acids. CDR3 in amino acids: CASSQHGVYEQYF. As DNA, the CDR3 is TGTGCCAGCAGCCAACACGGGGTCTACGAGCAGTACTTC.

This chain joins TRBV5-4 and TRBJ1-2; 8 bases match TRBD1. With 2 bases clipped from V and 2 bases from J, the junction kept 5 bases outside the gene matches. The CDR3 is made up of 15 amino acids. Germline CDR1 and CDR2: SGHNT and YYREEE (reference sequence). The CDR3 region is CASSFDRGTNYGYTF. In nucleotides, the CDR3 is TGTGCCAGCAGCTTTGACAGGGGAACCAACTATGGCTACACCTTC.

The chain has TRBV23-1 and TRBJ1-5, with TRBD1 matching over 7 bases. TRBV23-1 counts as an open reading frame of uncertain function. This CDR3 is built from 13 residues. J lost 7 bases, V lost 3 bases, and 3 bases had no gene match. The CDR3 sequence is CASSQSQGQPQHF. The DNA of the CDR3 is TGCGCCAGCAGTCAGTCACAGGGGCAGCCCCAGCATTTT.

In this sample, this clone turned up once. The chain recombines TRBV5-4 with TRBJ2-2; perhaps TRBD1 as D (6 bases). CDR1 and CDR2 from the germline V gene are SGHNT and YYREEE (reference sequence). V was clipped by 0 bases and J by 4 bases, with 13 bases between them. The CDR3 sequence is 16 residues long. Here the CDR3 DNA reads TGTGCCAGCAGCTTGGGCCCAGGACAGACCACCGGGGAGCTGTTTTTT. It codes for CASSLGPGQTTGELFF.

The chain employs TRBV9 and TRBJ2-1, with 8 bases identical to TRBD2. Germline values: CDR1 SGDLS, CDR2 YYNGEE. V gave up 3 bases and J gave up 5 bases; unmatched junction bases: 7. This CDR3 comprises 15 residues. The CDR3: CASSAGGMVNNEQFF. The CDR3 coding sequence is TGTGCCAGCAGCGCGGGGGGGATGGTGAACAATGAGCAGTTCTTC.

V is TRBV15 and J is TRBJ1-2; the D gene is possibly TRBD1 (5 bases). CDR3 size: 14 residues. V was cut by 1 base and J by 1 base, with 7 bases left in between. Germline V CDR1 and CDR2: LNHNV, YYDKDF (reference sequence). The CDR3: CATSRGGSNYGYTF. The CDR3 nucleotides are TGTGCCACCAGCAGAGGGGGCAGTAACTATGGCTACACCTTC.

The chain recombines TRBV3-1 (or the pseudogene TRBV3-2) with TRBJ2-5; D perhaps matches TRBD1 (5 bases). The V and J ends lost 5 bases and 13 bases respectively, with 20 bases between them. CDR1 is LGHDT, CDR2 YNNKEL, per germline (reference sequence). There are 13 residues in the CDR3. The CDR3 region is CASSYDFLQGRYF. CDR3 nucleotide sequence: TGTGCCAGCAGCTATGACTTCCTCCAGGGTAGGTACTTC.

This clone has a handful of counts. The CDR3 DNA sequence: TGCGCCAGCAGCCAAGTACCCCAGGGGGCGGGGTACAATGAGCAGTTCTTC. Amino acids: CASSQVPQGAGYNEQFF. The chain recombines TRBV4-1 with TRBJ2-1, with TRBD1 matching over 8 bases. The CDR3 spans 17 residues. Germline V gene data show CDR1 as MGHRA and CDR2 as YSYEKL. The J segment lost 4 bases and the V segment lost 1 base, leaving 9 bases of the junction unmatched.

The rearrangement uses TRBV27 and TRBJ2-1; 9 bases line up with TRBD1. J lost 3 bases, V lost 8 bases, and 2 bases had no gene match. The germline CDR1 and CDR2 sequences are MNHEY and SMNVEV (reference sequence). The CDR3 loop spans 13 amino acids. The CDR3 protein is CASRDRVYNEQFF. The CDR3 region has the DNA TGTGCCAGCCGGGACAGGGTCTACAATGAGCAGTTCTTC.